The 9 T cell receptor beta chains below all came from one sample that was sequenced in a study of Graves' ophthalmopathy and Graves' hyperthyroidism. RNA transcripts provided the template for amplifying TCR beta CDR3 regions. RT-PCR in the first round used HTBI primers; a second-round multiplex PCR followed. TCRdb reanalysed the multiplex PCR reads using MiXCR and keeps one entry per CDR3 protein. The table lists about 210,000 distinct CDR3 sequences, over 25% of them singletons. Sequencing was performed on peripheral blood. Source of these receptors: a man aged 45-60 years with Graves' ophthalmopathy.

This clonotype is a singleton in its sample. V is TRBV6-2 or TRBV6-3 and J is TRBJ1-1, with D possibly matching TRBD1 (5 bases). The germline gives CDR1 MNHEY, CDR2 SVGEGT. V lost 6 bases and J lost 3, with 8 bases in between. The CDR3 has 12 amino acids. In DNA form, the CDR3 reads TGTGCCAGCAGCAGGGACTACACTGAAGCTTTCTTT. Translation gives CASSRDYTEAFF.

The table lists this clonotype with many counts. Germline is not matched at one junction end, which may reflect a read error. The rearrangement joins TRBV7-7 to TRBJ2-5, with 7 bases that match TRBD2. Germline assignment: CDR1 SSHAT and CDR2 FNYEAQ (reference sequence). This CDR3 region has 15 residues. In nucleotides, the CDR3 is TGTGCTAGCAGCTTGAGCGGGGTAGGGCTGGAGACCCAGTACTTC. Encoded protein: CASSLSGVGLETQYF.

The V call is TRBV12-3 or TRBV12-4, the J call TRBJ1-6; D is possibly TRBD1 (6 bases). The CDR3 runs to 15 residues. The V end lost 2 bases, the J end lost 5 bases, and 10 bases lay between the germline ends. CDR3 nucleotide sequence: TGTGCCAGCAGTTTACAGACAGGCAATAATTCACCCCTCCACTTT. Translating gives CASSLQTGNNSPLHF.

The V call is TRBV5-1, the J call TRBJ1-1; D perhaps matches TRBD1 (5 bases). This CDR3 contains 14 residues. The V end lost 0 bases, the J end lost 13 bases, and 19 bases lay between the germline ends. CDR1 and CDR2 (germline): SGHRS, YFSETQ. CDR3 coding DNA: TGCGCCAGCAGCTTGGAAAGGGGCCCTCGGGATGGTTTCTTT. Translation: CASSLERGPRDGFF.

This clonotype was recorded many times. The chain carries TRBV12-3 or TRBV12-4 and TRBJ1-1; no clear D. This CDR3 is 13 amino acids long. Trimming removed 6 bases at V and 0 bases at J, with 8 bases between. CDR3 DNA sequence: TGTGCCAGCAGCTACAGCATGAACACTGAAGCTTTCTTT. Protein product: CASSYSMNTEAFF.

On this clonotype: A much more abundant neighbour one base away suggests this may be a read error. V and J are TRBV6-2 or TRBV6-3 and TRBJ2-7; 8 bases are a match to TRBD1. This CDR3 has 15 residues. The germline V gene encodes CDR1 MNHEY and CDR2 SVGEGT. CDR3 DNA: TGTGCCAGCACAGACCGGGACAGGACTACGTGGGAGCGGTACTTC. This encodes CASTDRDRTTWERYF.

The J gene is TRBJ1-1, the V gene TRBV30, with D possibly matching TRBD1 (5 bases). The V end was cut by 3 bases, the J end by 11 bases, with 13 bases between. CDR3 length: 11 amino acids. Germline-derived CDR1 and CDR2 are GTSNPN and SVGIG (reference sequence). The DNA of the CDR3 is TGTGCCTGGAGACCCCCCGGGGGTGCTTTCTTT. Encoded protein: CAWRPPGGAFF.

This clonotype has just one count. The rearrangement links TRBV20-1 to TRBJ1-1; D possibly corresponds to TRBD1 (5 bases). Germline loops: CDR1 DFQATT, CDR2 SNEGSKA (reference sequence). Trimming cost V 0 bases and J 0 bases, with 11 bases left between them. This CDR3 contains 15 residues. This CDR3 is CSAREGAIVNTEAFF. For the CDR3, the DNA is TGCAGTGCTAGAGAAGGGGCTATAGTGAACACTGAAGCTTTCTTT.

This clonotype was observed many times. This sequence joins TRBV6-2 or TRBV6-3 and TRBJ2-7; no reliable D call. This CDR3 has 15 residues. Trimming cost V 5 bases and J 3 bases, with 17 bases left between them. Germline values: CDR1 MNHEY, CDR2 SVGEGT. The CDR3 protein is CASSPPGLPNYEQYF. The CDR3 nucleotides read TGTGCCAGCAGTCCCCCGGGCCTGCCAAACTACGAGCAGTACTTC.